The 23 T cell receptor beta chains below were found in one sample sequenced in a study of T cells in Graves' hyperthyroidism and ophthalmopathy (dated by TCRdb to the late 2010s). The library came from multiplex PCR. Reads for this sample came from an Illumina HiSeq 2000. The TCR beta CDR3 regions were amplified from the RNA transcripts. The TCR CDR3 was subjected to a first round of RT-PCR using the HTBI primer set and the Qiagen OneStep RT-PCR kit. TCRdb took the public reads, trimmed them with fastp at Q25, ran MiXCR for clone calling and kept in-frame beta chains. Entries are consolidated by CDR3 protein sequence, retaining the most common genes and DNA. The sample table contains 300,000 to 350,000 distinct CDR3 sequences; only one count was recorded for 15% to 20% of them. The ten largest clones capture about 53% of the sample. The sample taken for sequencing was blood. These receptor sequences come from a woman aged 45-65 years with Graves' hyperthyroidism.

This clonotype has a count of ten or more. The chain combines TRBV11-1 with TRBJ2-4; D is unresolved. Germline V gene data show CDR1 as SGHAT and CDR2 as FQDESV (reference sequence). This CDR3 contains 13 residues. Trimming pared 5 bases from V and 7 bases from J, leaving 12 bases between. CDR3 in DNA: TGTGCCAGCAGCGCGACGGACCCTAACATTCAGTACTTC. As protein: CASSATDPNIQYF. The full variable domain, with the rest looked up from reference TRBV11-1 and TRBJ2-4, is EAEVAQSPRYKITEKSQAVAFWCDPISGHATLYWYRQILGQGPELLVQFQDESVVDDSQLPKDRFSAERLKGVDSTLKIQPAELGDSAMYLCASSATDPNIQYFGAGTRLSVL.

V and J are TRBV6-5 and TRBJ2-5; 8 positions match TRBD1. This CDR3 is 15 amino acids long. CDR1 and CDR2 from the germline V gene are MNHEY and SVGAGI. With 5 bases clipped from V and 4 bases from J, the junction kept 9 bases outside the gene matches. The DNA of the CDR3 is TGTGCCAGCAGTCGTTCTCCCGGGACAGGAGAGACCCAGTACTTC. This sequence encodes CASSRSPGTGETQYF.

The chain has TRBV18 and TRBJ1-5; 8 bases are a match to TRBD1. Germline-derived CDR1 and CDR2 are KGHSH and LQKENI. V was clipped by 4 bases and J by 6 bases; unmatched bases: 5. The CDR3 length is 14 residues. CDR3 protein: CASSRTGRSQPQHF. As DNA, the CDR3 is TGTGCCAGCTCACGGACAGGGAGGAGTCAGCCCCAGCATTTT.

CDR3 sequence: CSARQGARETQYF. CDR3 coding DNA: TGCAGTGCTAGACAGGGGGCCAGAGAGACCCAGTACTTC. This chain uses TRBV20-1 with TRBJ2-5; 8 bases match TRBD1. The ends lost 2 bases at V and 4 bases at J; junction bases unmatched: 3. The CDR3 runs to 13 residues. Per the germline V gene, CDR1 is DFQATT and CDR2 is SNEGSKA (reference sequence).

This clonotype was observed a few times. This CDR3 reads CASSLGDRGNIQYF. The CDR3, as DNA: TGTGCCAGCAGCTTGGGGGACAGGGGGAACATTCAGTACTTC. This chain uses TRBV11-2 with TRBJ2-4, with 11 bases identical to TRBD1. From germline, CDR1 is SGHAT and CDR2 FQNNGV. V shed 3 bases, J shed 7 bases, and the junction held 2 bases outside the gene matches. The CDR3 is 14 residues long.

At least ten counts were recorded for this clonotype. The chain carries TRBV18 and TRBJ1-1; D unclear. CDR1 and CDR2 (germline): KGHSH, LQKENI. The V gene lost 2 bases and the J gene lost 2 bases, with 9 bases spanning the gap. The CDR3 covers 14 residues. CDR3 in amino acids: CASSPGYGNTEAFF. In DNA form, the CDR3 reads TGTGCCAGCTCACCAGGTTACGGAAACACTGAAGCTTTCTTT. Combining the CDR3 with reference TRBV18 and TRBJ1-1 gives the whole variable domain NAGVMQNPRHLVRRRGQEARLRCSPMKGHSHVYWYRQLPEEGLKFMVYLQKENIIDESGMPKERFSAEFPKEGPSILRIQQVVRGDSAAYFCASSPGYGNTEAFFGQGTRLTVV.

This clonotype showed up many times. The chain combines TRBV6-6 with TRBJ2-3, with TRBD2 identical over 8 bases. The trim removed 2 bases at V and 0 bases at J, leaving 7 bases unmatched. Germline V CDR1 and CDR2: MNHNY, SVGAGI (reference sequence). This CDR3 has 17 amino acids. CDR3 in amino acids: CASSYAGGAASTDTQYF. For the CDR3, the DNA is TGTGCCAGCAGTTACGCGGGAGGAGCGGCTAGCACAGATACGCAGTATTTT.

The chain has TRBV20-1 and TRBJ2-7; TRBD2 matches 7 bases. This CDR3 has 14 residues. Germline assignment: CDR1 DFQATT and CDR2 SNEGSKA (reference sequence). V lost 3 bases to trimming and J lost 3 bases; unmatched junction nucleotides: 8. The CDR3, as DNA: TGCAGTGCTAGTCCGGGGCTAGCGGACTACGAGCAGTACTTC. This sequence encodes CSASPGLADYEQYF.

This clonotype was seen repeatedly, ten times or more. The chain employs TRBV30 and TRBJ2-7; D gene ambiguous. V shed 0 bases and J shed 2 bases, with 11 bases lying between them. CDR1 and CDR2 (germline): GTSNPN, SVGIG (reference sequence). The CDR3 totals 14 residues. CDR3 coding DNA: TGTGCCTGGAGTGTAGACGGAGCAACCTACGAGCAGTACTTC. It codes for CAWSVDGATYEQYF.

J is TRBJ2-6 and V is TRBV27; D gene ambiguous. The CDR3 has 15 amino acids. V shed 1 base and J shed 4 bases, with 8 bases lying between them. Germline values: CDR1 MNHEY, CDR2 SMNVEV (reference sequence). The CDR3 region has the DNA TGTGCCAGCAGTTTATATGCGGAAGGGGCCAACGTCCTGACTTTC. It translates to CASSLYAEGANVLTF. Based on the CDR3 plus reference TRBV27 and TRBJ2-6, the full variable domain is EAQVTQNPRYLITVTGKKLTVTCSQNMNHEYMSWYRQDPGLGLRQIYYSMNVEVTDKGDVPEGYKVSRKEKRNFPLILESPSPNQTSLYFCASSLYAEGANVLTFGAGSRLTVL.

This clonotype was seen repeatedly, ten times or more. V gene TRBV11-2 combines with J gene TRBJ2-5; D unresolved. The CDR3 runs to 15 residues. The V and J ends lost 2 bases and 6 bases respectively, with 16 bases between them. Germline V CDR1 and CDR2: SGHAT, FQNNGV. The CDR3 spells CASSLLQEFGKTQYF. The CDR3 DNA follows: TGTGCCAGCAGCTTACTGCAGGAATTCGGAAAGACCCAGTACTTC.

The J gene is TRBJ2-3, the V gene TRBV4-1; 10 bases agree with TRBD2. The V and J ends lost 0 bases and 2 bases, in that order; junction bases with no gene match: 5. The CDR3 has 17 residues. In germline, CDR1 is MGHRA, CDR2 YSYEKL. CDR3 amino acids: CASSQDRLAGVTDTQYF. The CDR3 nucleotides read TGCGCCAGCAGCCAAGATCGTCTAGCGGGGGTCACAGATACGCAGTATTTT.

This clonotype was seen many times. The chain links TRBV19 to TRBJ1-1; no reliable D call. Deletions cut 5 bases from V and 1 base from J, with 11 bases between. The CDR3 sequence is 14 residues long. Germline loops: CDR1 LNHDA, CDR2 SQIVND (reference sequence). DNA of the CDR3: TGTGCCAGTAGTTTCCAGAGCCCGAACACTGAAGCTTTCTTT. As protein: CASSFQSPNTEAFF.

The chain combines TRBV7-8 with TRBJ1-2, with D unclear. The CDR3 runs to 12 residues. Germline V gives CDR1 SGHVS, CDR2 FQNEAQ. This CDR3 is CATSGLNYGYTF. CDR3 nucleotide sequence: TGTGCAACAAGCGGCCTGAACTATGGCTACACCTTC.

This chain joins TRBV12-3 or TRBV12-4 and TRBJ2-1, with unresolved D. V gave up 3 bases and J gave up 8 bases, with 8 bases separating them. There are 12 residues in the CDR3. Here the CDR3 DNA reads TGTGCCAGCAGTTTGGGTTTGGATGAGCAGTTCTTC. Translating gives CASSLGLDEQFF.

This clonotype was counted at least ten times. V and J are TRBV28 and TRBJ2-2; no clear D gene. V was shortened by 5 bases and J by 3 bases, with 16 bases between the two germline ends. CDR3 size: 16 residues. In germline, CDR1 is MDHEN, CDR2 SYDVKM. The CDR3 coding sequence is TGTGCCAGCAGTACTATTGACATTGTGGACACCGGGGAGCTGTTTTTT. Translation gives CASSTIDIVDTGELFF. The whole variable domain, filled in from reference TRBV28 and TRBJ2-2, reads DVKVTQSSRYLVKRTGEKVFLECVQDMDHENMFWYRQDPGLGLRLIYFSYDVKMKEKGDIPEGYSVSREKKERFSLILESASTNQTSMYLCASSTIDIVDTGELFFGEGSRLTVL.

This clonotype was recorded at least ten times. The chain couples TRBV5-5 to TRBJ1-5; TRBD1 might be the D (6 bases). This CDR3 has 14 amino acids. Germline CDR1 SGHKS, CDR2 YYEKEE (reference sequence). V lost 1 base, J lost 5 bases, and 10 bases lay in between. CDR3 sequence: CASSLTQGDQPQHF. The CDR3 DNA reads TGTGCCAGCAGCTTGACACAGGGAGATCAGCCCCAGCATTTT.

The J gene is TRBJ1-1, the V gene TRBV12-3 or TRBV12-4; no clear D. This CDR3 is 13 amino acids long. The V end was cut by 6 bases, the J end by 0 bases, with 8 bases between. The CDR3 here is CASRQSLNTEAFF. The CDR3 nucleotides read TGTGCCAGCAGACAGAGTTTGAACACTGAAGCTTTCTTT.

As regards this clonotype: This may arise from a read error, as a much more abundant clone is one base away. V usage is TRBV20-1 and J usage is TRBJ2-3; D possibly matches TRBD1 or TRBD2 (5 bases each). The CDR3 totals 12 residues. Trimming removed 3 bases from V and 6 bases from J, with 10 bases in between. Germline CDR1 and CDR2: DFQATT and SNEGSKA (reference sequence). The CDR3 sequence: CSARRDVDTQYF. Here the CDR3 DNA reads TGCAGTGCTAGGAGGGACGTGGATACGCAGTATTTT.

This clonotype was recorded at least ten times. The gene calls are TRBV6-2 or TRBV6-3 and TRBJ1-1; D is undetermined. CDR3 length: 13 residues. V lost 6 bases and J 6 bases, leaving 14 bases between the germline ends. Germline V gene lookup returns CDR1 MNHEY and CDR2 SVGEGT. The CDR3 DNA follows: TGTGCCAGCAGGGAGATACAGCCACCTGAAGCTTTCTTT. Its protein is CASREIQPPEAFF.

In its sample, this clonotype was seen a few times. The rearrangement links TRBV9 to TRBJ1-1; D ambiguous. Germline values: CDR1 SGDLS, CDR2 YYNGEE. The ends were cut back, 0 bases at V and 0 bases at J, with 6 bases in the middle. The CDR3 spans 14 residues. CDR3 region: CASSVAPMNTEAFF. In DNA form, the CDR3 reads TGTGCCAGCAGCGTAGCCCCCATGAACACTGAAGCTTTCTTT.

The chain combines TRBV7-9 with TRBJ2-1, with TRBD1 identical over 10 bases. The length of the CDR3 is 14 residues. Germline lookup yields CDR1 SEHNR and CDR2 FQNEAQ (reference sequence). Trimming cost V 1 base and J 12 bases; bases outside gene matches: 6. The CDR3 sequence is CASSLEDRGEGQFF. The DNA for the CDR3 is TGTGCCAGCAGCTTAGAGGACAGGGGGGAAGGGCAGTTCTTC.

Ten or more counts support this clonotype. The V call is TRBV5-1, the J call TRBJ2-1, with 14 bases lining up with TRBD2. Germline loops: CDR1 SGHRS, CDR2 YFSETQ. V trimming: 3 bases; J trimming: 10 bases; junction bases outside the gene matches: 9. The CDR3 is 16 amino acids. The CDR3 loop reads CASSSSPGLAGAEQFF. The CDR3 nucleotides read TGCGCCAGCAGCTCATCACCGGGACTAGCGGGGGCCGAGCAGTTCTTC.